In its sample, the clone carrying this T cell receptor (beta chain) was seen many times. The target antigen is unknown. These data belong to a study of post-analysis software for immune sequencing data. Study-wide background: Both relapsing-remitting and secondary progressive multiple sclerosis featured among the disease courses, as did progressive-relapsing multiple sclerosis.

The TCR beta cDNA libraries contained unique molecular identifiers. Researchers reported roughly 510,000 cDNA molecules coming from approximately 0.95 to 9.8 million T cells. Via MiXCR, TCRdb re-called the PCR reads, giving one row per CDR3 protein. This sample yields 800,000 to 950,000 distinct CDR3 sequences, of which 53% are seen a single time; approximately 4.5% belongs to the top ten. Whole-study findings and limits: People with multiple sclerosis had a significantly lower normalized Chao1 diversity than controls did. TRBV segments more frequent in patients than in controls numbered roughly 5 and included TRBV5-6, TRBV5-1 and TRBV20-1. Under F measure analysis, samples from one preparation batch co-clustered strongly.

Looked up from germline, CDR1 is SQVTM and CDR2 is ANQGSEA. V was shortened by 6 bases and J by 2 bases, with 9 bases between the two germline ends. The CDR3 is made up of 12 amino acids. The rearrangement links TRBV29-1 to TRBJ2-3; D not resolved. Sequencing was carried out using blood. This receptor was obtained from a girl between 5 and 17 years old with multiple sclerosis. The CDR3 here is CSVNPLTDTQYF. CDR3 nucleotide sequence: TGCAGCGTAAACCCCCTCACAGATACGCAGTATTTT.